These 17 T cell receptor beta chains came from one sample sequenced in a study of control samples from healthy donors and cancer patients. Sequenced by immunoSEQ multiplex PCR; TCRdb stores in-frame clones only, minus some. In the table there are around 57,000 clones, about 91% of which are singletons. The sequencing input was PBMCs. These receptor sequences come from a man between 25 and 39 years old with colorectal cancer.

The sample holds a few counts of this clone. V gene TRBV6-4 combines with J gene TRBJ2-5; D gene uncertain. V was pared by 0 bases and J by 5 bases, with 7 bases between. This CDR3 is 13 amino acids long. Germline CDR1 MRHNA, CDR2 SNTAGT. The CDR3 DNA reads TGTGCCAGCAGTGACTCCTTGGGCGAGACCCAGTACTTC. It translates to CASSDSLGETQYF.

CDR3 nucleotides: TGTGCCAGTAGTAAAAGCATAGGGATTGGTTCCTACGAGCAGTACTTC. Amino acids: CASSKSIGIGSYEQYF. The rearrangement uses TRBV19 and TRBJ2-7; D is unclear. CDR1 LNHDA and CDR2 SQIVND come from the germline V gene (reference sequence). The CDR3 runs 16 residues. V gave up 4 bases and J gave up 1 base, with 17 bases separating them.

This chain uses TRBV7-2 with TRBJ2-1; D might be TRBD1 or TRBD2, each matching 6 bases. Trimming pared 1 base from V and 0 bases from J, leaving 13 bases between. Germline V gene sequence: CDR1 SGHTA, CDR2 FQGNSA. This CDR3 has 17 amino acids. The CDR3 sequence: CASSLGRGPTSYNEQFF. The CDR3 nucleotides read TGTGCCAGCAGCTTAGGACGGGGGCCTACCTCCTACAATGAGCAGTTCTTC.

This clone was picked up one time. V gene TRBV20-1 combines with J gene TRBJ2-1; TRBD2 matches 9 bases. Looked up from germline, CDR1 is DFQATT and CDR2 is SNEGSKA (reference sequence). Trimming removed 3 bases from V and 8 bases from J; junction bases left unmatched: 17. This CDR3 comprises 17 residues. CDR3 DNA sequence: TGCAGTGCTAGTAGGTCCCCAGGTGGCGGGGGGGTCGATGAGCAGTTCTTC. Its protein product is CSASRSPGGGGVDEQFF.

This sequence joins TRBV6-5 and TRBJ2-7, with TRBD1 matching over 8 bases. Germline V CDR1 and CDR2: MNHEY, SVGAGI. This CDR3 region has 16 residues. V was clipped by 0 bases and J by 0 bases; unmatched bases: 4. The chain's CDR3 is CASSYSIQGASYEQYF. In DNA form, the CDR3 reads TGTGCCAGCAGTTACTCGATTCAGGGGGCCTCCTACGAGCAGTACTTC.

This chain uses TRBV6-5 with TRBJ2-7; the match to TRBD1 covers 7 bases. The V segment lost 0 bases and the J segment 4 bases; nucleotides outside the gene matches: 3. This CDR3 has 14 residues. Per the germline V gene, CDR1 is MNHEY and CDR2 is SVGAGI. In nucleotides, the CDR3 is TGTGCCAGCAGTTACTCGAGACAGGGTTACGAGCAGTACGTC. Its protein is CASSYSRQGYEQYV.

For this clone: A junction boundary mismatches the germline segment, possibly from a read error. The same CDR3 arises from other DNA sequences in this sample as well. The chain has TRBV19 and TRBJ1-2, with D unresolved. CDR1 and CDR2 (germline): LNHDA, SQIVND (reference sequence). The CDR3 spans 13 residues. Here the CDR3 DNA reads TGTGCTAGTAGTGCCAGGAATAACTATGGCTACACCTTC. This gives the protein CASSARNNYGYTF.

Here the CDR3 reads CAISEARLNTEAFF. CDR3 nucleotide sequence: TGTGCCATCAGTGAAGCTAGGCTGAACACTGAAGCTTTCTTT. This chain joins TRBV10-3 and TRBJ1-1; D unresolved. Germline-derived CDR1 and CDR2 are ENHRY and SYGVKD. V was trimmed by 3 bases and J by 0 bases, leaving 8 bases between them. CDR3 length: 14 amino acids.

V and J are TRBV5-1 and TRBJ2-2; no clear D. The germline gives CDR1 SGHRS, CDR2 YFSETQ. The CDR3 sequence is 14 residues long. V lost 4 bases, J lost 5 bases, and 12 bases lay in between. CDR3 region: CASSKTGDTGELFF. In nucleotides, the CDR3 is TGCGCCAGCAGCAAAACCGGAGATACCGGGGAGCTGTTTTTT.

The rearrangement joins TRBV19 to TRBJ2-2, with D possibly being TRBD2 (6 bases). The CDR3 spans 16 residues. Germline V gives CDR1 LNHDA, CDR2 SQIVND (reference sequence). V dropped 1 base and J dropped 4 bases, with 13 bases sitting between them. The CDR3 coding sequence is TGTGCCAGTAGTATAGGCCCCAGGGAGGTCACCGGGGAGCTGTTTTTT. Translated: CASSIGPREVTGELFF.

This chain connects TRBV4-2 to TRBJ1-1; weak D call: TRBD1 (5 bases). This CDR3 is built from 15 residues. CDR1 is LGHNA and CDR2 is YNFKEQ in the germline V gene. V lost 4 bases and J 1 base, leaving 13 bases between the germline ends. CDR3 nucleotides: TGTGCCAGCAGCCTAGACCCAGGGAGGAACACTGAAGCTTTCTTT. Residues: CASSLDPGRNTEAFF.

The rearrangement joins TRBV7-9 to TRBJ2-2; D is tentatively TRBD1 or TRBD2 (6 bases each). The ends were cut back, 5 bases at V and 5 bases at J, with 15 bases in the middle. Germline CDR1 SEHNR, CDR2 FQNEAQ (reference sequence). The CDR3 runs to 15 residues. CDR3 loop: CASSPRGRRTGELFF. For the CDR3, the DNA is TGTGCCAGCAGCCCTCGGGGGCGGCGGACCGGGGAGCTGTTTTTT. Full variable domain (missing parts from reference TRBV7-9 and TRBJ2-2): DTGVSQNPRHKITKRGQNVTFRCDPISEHNRLYWYRQTLGQGPEFLTYFQNEAQLEKSRLLSDRFSAERPKGSFSTLEIQRTEQGDSAMYLCASSPRGRRTGELFFGEGSRLTVL.

This sequence joins TRBV2 and TRBJ1-2, with 7 bases fitting TRBD1. V shed 11 bases, J shed 4 bases, and the junction held 13 bases outside the gene matches. Germline CDR1 is SNHLY and CDR2 is FYNNEI. This CDR3 comprises 14 residues. The CDR3 DNA is TGTGCCGGCACCGGGACAGACCTTTTCTATGGCTACACCTTC. It yields the protein CAGTGTDLFYGYTF.

The genes are TRBV5-1 and TRBJ1-1, with D hard to call. CDR1 and CDR2 (germline): SGHRS, YFSETQ. CDR3 length equals 13 residues. Between the trimmed V and J ends, which lost 4 bases and 5 bases, there was a span of 12 bases. In DNA form, the CDR3 reads TGCGCCAGCAGCCGACGAGTTGGGACTGAAGCTTTCTTT. Encoded protein: CASSRRVGTEAFF.

CDR3 coding DNA: TGTGCCAGCAGTCAACTCGGGCAGCCCCAGCATTTT. Protein sequence: CASSQLGQPQHF. The gene calls are TRBV6-6 and TRBJ1-5; D not resolved. In germline, CDR1 is MNHNY, CDR2 SVGAGI (reference sequence). There are 12 residues in the CDR3. Trimming pared 5 bases from V and 7 bases from J, leaving 9 bases between.

CDR3 in amino acids: CASSLTSGGVGAQYF. CDR3 DNA sequence: TGTGCCAGCAGCCTCACTAGCGGGGGCGTGGGGGCGCAGTATTTT. The V and J genes are TRBV3-1 (or the pseudogene TRBV3-2) and TRBJ2-3; 11 nucleotides line up with TRBD2. Germline CDR1 reads LGHDT; CDR2 reads YNNKEL (reference sequence). The CDR3 is made up of 15 amino acids. Losses at the gene ends were 4 bases for V and 10 bases for J; bases not matched to a gene: 10.

The V gene is TRBV18, the J gene TRBJ2-7; a possible D gene is TRBD1 (6 bases). CDR3 length equals 13 residues. V dropped 0 bases and J dropped 4 bases, with 7 bases sitting between them. Germline V gives CDR1 KGHSH, CDR2 LQKENI. The CDR3 reads CASSPPRGYEQYV. CDR3 in DNA: TGTGCCAGCTCACCACCGAGGGGGTACGAGCAGTACGTC.